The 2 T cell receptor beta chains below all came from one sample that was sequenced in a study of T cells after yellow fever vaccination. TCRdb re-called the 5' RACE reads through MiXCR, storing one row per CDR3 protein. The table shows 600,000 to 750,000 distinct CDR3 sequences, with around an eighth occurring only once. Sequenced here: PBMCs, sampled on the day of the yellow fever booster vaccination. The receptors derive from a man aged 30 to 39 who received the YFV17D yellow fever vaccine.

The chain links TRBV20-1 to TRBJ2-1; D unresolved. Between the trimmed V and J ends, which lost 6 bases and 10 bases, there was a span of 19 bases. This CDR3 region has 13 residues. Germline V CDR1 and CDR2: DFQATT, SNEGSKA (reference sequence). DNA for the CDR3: TGCAGTGCCCGACCGTCGACCGGCTGGGAGCAGTTCTTC. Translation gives CSARPSTGWEQFF.

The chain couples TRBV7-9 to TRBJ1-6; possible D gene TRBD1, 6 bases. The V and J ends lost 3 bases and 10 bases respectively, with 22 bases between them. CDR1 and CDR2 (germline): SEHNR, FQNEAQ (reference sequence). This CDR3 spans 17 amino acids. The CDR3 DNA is TGTGCCAGCAGCTTGGCGGAGGGGACAACTTTCTCCTCACCCCTCCACTTT. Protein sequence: CASSLAEGTTFSSPLHF.